These 5 T cell receptor beta chains came from one sample sequenced in a study of blood T cell repertoires in COVID-19 (dated by TCRdb to 2019 to 2021). Receptors were amplified or captured by the immunoSEQ multiplex PCR assay. The table was pulled from immuneACCESS by TCRdb, which kept in-frame rearrangements only. Such tables lose some clones; where checked, under half of the loss comes from unresolved V genes, and the rest has no known cause. In all, the sample holds just under 55,000 clones, and about nine tenths of those were seen once. Just under 8.5% of the sample is in the top ten clones. The specimen was peripheral blood. These receptors all come from a woman between 40 and 55 years old with active COVID-19.

The chain couples TRBV19 to TRBJ1-1, with D tentatively TRBD1 (6 bases). This CDR3 is built from 14 residues. V gave up 5 bases and J gave up 4 bases, with 14 bases separating them. Germline-derived CDR1 and CDR2 are LNHDA and SQIVND (reference sequence). CDR3 sequence reads: CASSGGAGGTEAFF. The CDR3 coding sequence is TGTGCCAGTAGTGGGGGCGCGGGAGGCACTGAAGCTTTCTTT.

The J gene is TRBJ1-1, the V gene TRBV6-5, with a tentative D call TRBD1 (5 bases). Per germline, CDR1 MNHEY and CDR2 SVGAGI. The ends were cut back, 6 bases at V and 0 bases at J, with 11 bases in the middle. CDR3 length: 14 amino acids. The CDR3 here is CASSERQLNTEAFF. The CDR3, as DNA: TGTGCCAGCAGCGAGAGACAGCTGAACACTGAAGCTTTCTTT.

The count of this clone is one. J is TRBJ2-5 and V is TRBV11-3; tentatively, D is TRBD2 (5 bases). The V end lost 3 bases, the J end lost 4 bases, and 9 bases lay between the germline ends. Germline V CDR1 and CDR2: SGHNT, YENEEA. This CDR3 contains 13 residues. The CDR3 coding sequence is TGTGCCAGCAGCTTTCGTGGAGGAGAGACCCAGTACTTC. It translates to CASSFRGGETQYF.

The chain recombines TRBV12-3 or TRBV12-4 with TRBJ2-3; a weak D match, TRBD2 (6 bases). The CDR3 consists of 12 residues. The V end lost 5 bases, the J end lost 4 bases, and 7 bases lay between the germline ends. CDR3 coding DNA: TGTGCCAGCAGTCCTAGCGCAGATACGCAGTATTTT. It encodes CASSPSADTQYF.

A word on this clone: The junction differs from germline at one of its ends, possibly a read error. Other nucleotide sequences in the sample specify the same CDR3. This chain links TRBV6-6 with TRBJ1-6; D remains unclear. Germline CDR1 reads MNHNY; CDR2 reads SVGAGI (reference sequence). The CDR3 sequence is 16 residues long. This CDR3 is CASSYSESSYNSPLHF. The DNA for the CDR3 is TGTGCCAGCAGCTACTCAGAGAGCTCCTATAATTCACCCCTCCACTTT.